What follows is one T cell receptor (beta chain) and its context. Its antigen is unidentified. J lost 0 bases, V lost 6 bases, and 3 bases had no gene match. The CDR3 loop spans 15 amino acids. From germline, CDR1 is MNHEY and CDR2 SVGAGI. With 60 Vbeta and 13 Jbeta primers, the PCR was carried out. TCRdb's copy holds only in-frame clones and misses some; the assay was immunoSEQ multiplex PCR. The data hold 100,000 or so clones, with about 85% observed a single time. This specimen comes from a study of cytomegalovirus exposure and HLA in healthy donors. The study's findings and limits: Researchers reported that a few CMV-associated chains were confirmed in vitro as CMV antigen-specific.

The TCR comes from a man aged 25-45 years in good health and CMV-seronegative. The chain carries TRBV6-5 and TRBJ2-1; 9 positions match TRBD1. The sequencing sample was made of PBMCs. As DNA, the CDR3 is TGTGCCAGCAGGCGGGACAGGGACTCCTACAATGAGCAGTTCTTC. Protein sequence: CASRRDRDSYNEQFF.